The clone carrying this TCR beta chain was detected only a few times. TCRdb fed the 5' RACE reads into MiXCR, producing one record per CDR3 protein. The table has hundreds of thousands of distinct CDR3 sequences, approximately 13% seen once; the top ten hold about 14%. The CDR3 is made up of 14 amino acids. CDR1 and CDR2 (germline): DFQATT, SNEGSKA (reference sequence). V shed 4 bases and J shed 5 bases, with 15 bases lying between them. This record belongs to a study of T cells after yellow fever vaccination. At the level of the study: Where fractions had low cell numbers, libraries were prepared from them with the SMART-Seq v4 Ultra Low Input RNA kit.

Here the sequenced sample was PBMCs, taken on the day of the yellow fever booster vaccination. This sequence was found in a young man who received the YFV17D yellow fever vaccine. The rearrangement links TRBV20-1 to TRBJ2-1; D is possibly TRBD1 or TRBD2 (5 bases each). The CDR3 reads CSATIPGRDNEQFF. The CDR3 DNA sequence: TGCAGTGCTACCATCCCGGGACGGGACAATGAGCAGTTCTTC.